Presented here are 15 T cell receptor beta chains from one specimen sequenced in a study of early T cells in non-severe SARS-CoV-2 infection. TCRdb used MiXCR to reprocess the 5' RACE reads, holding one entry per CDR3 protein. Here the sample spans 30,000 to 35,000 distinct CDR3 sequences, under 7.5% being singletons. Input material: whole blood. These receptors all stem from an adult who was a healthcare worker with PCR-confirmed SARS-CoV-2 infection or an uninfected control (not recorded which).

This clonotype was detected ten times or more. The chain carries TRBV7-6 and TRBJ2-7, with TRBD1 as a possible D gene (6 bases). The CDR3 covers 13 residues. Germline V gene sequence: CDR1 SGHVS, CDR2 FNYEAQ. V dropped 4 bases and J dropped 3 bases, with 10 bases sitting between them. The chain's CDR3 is CASSSGQNYEQYF. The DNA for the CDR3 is TGTGCCAGCAGCTCAGGACAGAACTACGAGCAGTACTTC.

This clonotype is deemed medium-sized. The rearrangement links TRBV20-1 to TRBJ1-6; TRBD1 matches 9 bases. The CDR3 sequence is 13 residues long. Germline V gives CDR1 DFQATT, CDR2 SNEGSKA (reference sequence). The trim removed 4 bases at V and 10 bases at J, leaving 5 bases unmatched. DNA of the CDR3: TGCAGTGCTACAACCGGGACAGGGTCACCCCTCCACTTT. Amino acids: CSATTGTGSPLHF.

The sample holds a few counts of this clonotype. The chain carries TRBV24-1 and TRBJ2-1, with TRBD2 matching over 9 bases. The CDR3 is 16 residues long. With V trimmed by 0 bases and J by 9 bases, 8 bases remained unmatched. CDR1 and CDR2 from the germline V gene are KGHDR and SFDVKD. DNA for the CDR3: TGTGCCACCAGTGATTTGAAGGTAGCGGGAGTTGGTGAGCAGTTCTTC. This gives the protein CATSDLKVAGVGEQFF.

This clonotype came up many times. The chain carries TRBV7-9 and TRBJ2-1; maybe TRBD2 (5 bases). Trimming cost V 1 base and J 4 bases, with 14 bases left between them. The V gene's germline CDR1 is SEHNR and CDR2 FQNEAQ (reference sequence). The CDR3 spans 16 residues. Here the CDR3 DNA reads TGTGCCAGCAGCTTAGATAGAGGGAGAGGGTACAATGAGCAGTTCTTC. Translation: CASSLDRGRGYNEQFF.

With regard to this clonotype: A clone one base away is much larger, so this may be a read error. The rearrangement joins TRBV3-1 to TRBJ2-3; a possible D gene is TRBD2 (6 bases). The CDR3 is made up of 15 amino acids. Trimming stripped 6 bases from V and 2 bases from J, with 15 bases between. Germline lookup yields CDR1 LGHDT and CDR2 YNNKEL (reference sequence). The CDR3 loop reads CASSPDGSPTDTQYF. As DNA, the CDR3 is TGTGCCAGCAGTCCCGACGGGAGTCCCACAGATACGCAGTATTTT.

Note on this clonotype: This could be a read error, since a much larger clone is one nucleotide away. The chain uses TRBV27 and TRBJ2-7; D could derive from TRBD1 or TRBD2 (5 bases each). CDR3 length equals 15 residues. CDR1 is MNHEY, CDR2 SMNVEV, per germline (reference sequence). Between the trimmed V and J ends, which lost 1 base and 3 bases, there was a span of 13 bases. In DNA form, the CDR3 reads TGTGCCAGCAGTTTATTCGGGACCATGAACTACGAGCAGTACTTC. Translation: CASSLFGTMNYEQYF.

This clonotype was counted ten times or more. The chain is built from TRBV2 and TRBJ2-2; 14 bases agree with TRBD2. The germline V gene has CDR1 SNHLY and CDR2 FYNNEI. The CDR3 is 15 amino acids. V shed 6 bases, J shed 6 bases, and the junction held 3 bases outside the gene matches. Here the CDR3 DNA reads TGTGCCAGCAGAGGGACTAGCGGGAGTCCCGGGGAGCTGTTTTTT. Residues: CASRGTSGSPGELFF.

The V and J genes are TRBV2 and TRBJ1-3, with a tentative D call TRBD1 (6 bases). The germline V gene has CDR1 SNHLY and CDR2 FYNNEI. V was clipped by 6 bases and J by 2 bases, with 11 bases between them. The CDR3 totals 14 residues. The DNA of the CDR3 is TGTGCCAGCAGGAGGGGGGATCCTGGAAACACCATATATTTT. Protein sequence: CASRRGDPGNTIYF.

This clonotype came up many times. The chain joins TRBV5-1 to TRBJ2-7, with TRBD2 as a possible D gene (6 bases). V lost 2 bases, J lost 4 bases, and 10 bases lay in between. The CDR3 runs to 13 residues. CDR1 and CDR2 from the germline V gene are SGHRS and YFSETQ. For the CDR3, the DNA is TGCGCCAGCAGCTTACGGGAGCGGTACGAGCAGTACTTC. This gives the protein CASSLRERYEQYF. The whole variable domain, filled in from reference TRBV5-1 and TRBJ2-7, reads KAGVTQTPRYLIKTRGQQVTLSCSPISGHRSVSWYQQTPGQGLQFLFEYFSETQRNKGNFPGRFSGRQFSNSRSEMNVSTLELGDSALYLCASSLRERYEQYFGPGTRLTVT.

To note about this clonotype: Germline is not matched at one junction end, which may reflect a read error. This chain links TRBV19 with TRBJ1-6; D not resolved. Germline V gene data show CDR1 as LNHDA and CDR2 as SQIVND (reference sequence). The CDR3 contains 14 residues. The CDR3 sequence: CASQDAAGNSSLHF. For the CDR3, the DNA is TGTGCCAGCCAGGACGCCGCGGGGAATTCATCCCTCCACTTT.

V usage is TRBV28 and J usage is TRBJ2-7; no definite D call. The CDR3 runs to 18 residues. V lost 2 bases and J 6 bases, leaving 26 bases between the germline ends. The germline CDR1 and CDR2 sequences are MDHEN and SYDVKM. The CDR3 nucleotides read TGTGCCAGCAGTTTACCCCCTGATACTCGGAGTTCAGCCGGCGAGCAGTACTTC. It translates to CASSLPPDTRSSAGEQYF.

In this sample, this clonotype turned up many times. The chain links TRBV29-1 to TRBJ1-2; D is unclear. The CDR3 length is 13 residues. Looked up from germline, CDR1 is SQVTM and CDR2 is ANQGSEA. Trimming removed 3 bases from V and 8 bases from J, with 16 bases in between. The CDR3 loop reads CSVEVQSNLGYTF. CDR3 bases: TGCAGCGTTGAGGTCCAGAGCAATCTGGGCTACACCTTC.

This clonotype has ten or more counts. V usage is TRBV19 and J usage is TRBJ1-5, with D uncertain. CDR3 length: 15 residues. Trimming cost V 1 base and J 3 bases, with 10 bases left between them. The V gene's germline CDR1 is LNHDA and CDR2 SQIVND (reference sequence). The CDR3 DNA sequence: TGTGCCAGTAGTATAGGGACGATCAACAATCAGCCCCAGCATTTT. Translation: CASSIGTINNQPQHF.

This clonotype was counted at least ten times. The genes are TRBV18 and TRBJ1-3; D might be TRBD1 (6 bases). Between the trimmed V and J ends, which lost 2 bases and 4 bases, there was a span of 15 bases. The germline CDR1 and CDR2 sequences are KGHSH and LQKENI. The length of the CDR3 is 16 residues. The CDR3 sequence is CASSPFDRSPGNTIYF. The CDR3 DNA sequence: TGTGCCAGCTCACCATTCGACAGGTCCCCCGGAAACACCATATATTTT.

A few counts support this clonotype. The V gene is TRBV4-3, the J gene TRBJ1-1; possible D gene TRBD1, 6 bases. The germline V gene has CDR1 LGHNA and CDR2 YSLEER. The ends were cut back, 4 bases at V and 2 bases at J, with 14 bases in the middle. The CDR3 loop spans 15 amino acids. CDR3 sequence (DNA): TGCGCCAGCAGCCCCGAAGGGACACCCAACACTGAAGCTTTCTTT. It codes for CASSPEGTPNTEAFF.